Listed below are T cell receptor beta chains from one sample, sequenced in a study of siplizumab effects on memory and regulatory T cells. Sequencing was performed with immunoSEQ multiplex PCR; in TCRdb, only in-frame clones are kept and a portion is missing. The sample consists of over 100,000 clones, about 91% of them appearing once. Sequencing was carried out using Tregs sorted from blood. The receptors stem from a human donor in good health. The CDR3 runs from the conserved cysteine through the conserved F or W. A D gene is named only where the DNA matches it firmly. Only part of the rows carry a size: once, few, many, or a class if the clone is expanded.

len	abundance	v_gene	d_gene	j_gene	CDR3nt	CDR3aa
16	NA	TRBV7-8	NA	TRBJ1-5	TGTGCCAGCAGCTTGGGGTTGACAGTGCTCAATCAGCCCCAGCATTTT	CASSLGLTVLNQPQHF
15	NA	TRBV5-1	NA	TRBJ2-1	TGCGCCAGCAGGTCCGGGCCTTACTCTAGGAATGAGCAGTTCTTC	CASRSGPYSRNEQFF
18	NA	TRBV4-1	TRBD1	TRBJ2-2	TGCGCCAGCAGCCACCAACCCCGGGACAGGGTATACACCGGGGAGCTGTTTTTT	CASSHQPRDRVYTGELFF
13	NA	TRBV5-5	NA	TRBJ1-2	TGTGCCAGCAGCTTGGAGGGGTTCTATGGCTACACCTTC	CASSLEGFYGYTF
16	once	TRBV15	TRBD1	TRBJ2-3	TGTGCCACCAGCAAAAGACAGGGAATGTGGACAGATACGCAGTATTTT	CATSKRQGMWTDTQYF
15	NA	TRBV6-1	TRBD2	TRBJ2-7	TGTGCCACCTCGAGAGGACTAGCGGGTAGCTACGAGCAGTACTTC	CATSRGLAGSYEQYF
15	NA	TRBV15	TRBD1	TRBJ2-5	TGTGCCACCAGCACTCGACAGGGGGCAAGAGAGACCCAGTACTTC	CATSTRQGARETQYF
14	NA	TRBV10-3	NA	TRBJ2-1	TGTGCCATCAGTGAATCCCGGACTGTAGATGAGCAGTTCTTC	CAISESRTVDEQFF
15	NA	TRBV6-5	NA	TRBJ1-3	TGTGCCAGCAGTTACACCGGGAAATCTGGAAACACCATATATTTT	CASSYTGKSGNTIYF
11	NA	TRBV10-3	NA	TRBJ2-5	TGTGCCATCAGTGATAGAGAGACCCAGTACTTC	CAISDRETQYF
13	NA	TRBV15	NA	TRBJ2-2	TGTGCCACCAGCGAAGCCTGGGGGGGGGAGCTGTTTTTT	CATSEAWGGELFF
16	NA	TRBV2	NA	TRBJ2-1	TGTGCCAGCACTTATACTGGACTAAGGGTATCGCATGAGCAGTTCTTC	CASTYTGLRVSHEQFF
14	NA	TRBV6-5	TRBD2	TRBJ2-7	TGTGCCAGCACTCGTCTAGCGGGGAGCTACGAGCAGTACTTC	CASTRLAGSYEQYF
14	NA	TRBV5-1	TRBD1	TRBJ2-5	TGCGCCAGCAGCTTTTACAGGGGCCAAGAGACCCAGTACTTC	CASSFYRGQETQYF
15	NA	TRBV5-1	TRBD1	TRBJ1-6	TGCGCCAGCAGCTTACAGGGGAGTAACAATTCACCCCTCCACTTT	CASSLQGSNNSPLHF
15	NA	TRBV7-9	TRBD2	TRBJ2-5	TGTGCCAGCAGCTTTCTCTTAGCGGGTGGAGAGACCCAGTACTTC	CASSFLLAGGETQYF
15	once	TRBV7-9	NA	TRBJ2-3	TGTGCCAGCAGCTTATATGCAGGGAGTTCAGATACGCAGTATTTT	CASSLYAGSSDTQYF
13	NA	TRBV5-1	NA	TRBJ1-4	TGCGCCAGCAGTGGAGGGGTAGATGAAAAACTGTTTTTT	CASSGGVDEKLFF
15	NA	TRBV6-5	TRBD2	TRBJ2-7	TGTGCCAGCAGAATACTCGGGGGGTCCTCCTACGAGCAGTACTTC	CASRILGGSSYEQYF
16	NA	TRBV19	NA	TRBJ1-5	TGTGCCAGTAGGACAGACCGGGACTCAAGACGGCAGCCCCAGCATTTT	CASRTDRDSRRQPQHF
15	NA	TRBV29-1	NA	TRBJ2-4	TGCAGCGTCCAAGAGGGGTCCAAAGCCAAAAACATTCAGTACTTC	CSVQEGSKAKNIQYF